This TCR beta chain appears in the sequencing data of a study of cytomegalovirus exposure and HLA in healthy donors. Study at large: Drawn from HLA-typed donors, tens of millions of unique TCRs were held in an early data release.

Study outcomes and limitations: Per a prior analysis, the majority of TCR beta V segments were productive roughly 87% or roughly 30% of the time. The study recorded 164 TCR beta chains that were cytomegalovirus-associated. Several of the most significant clusters were apparently associated with common viral pathogens in a later analysis.

In the PCR, 60 Vbeta and 13 Jbeta primers were used. Sequencing was performed with immunoSEQ multiplex PCR; in TCRdb, only in-frame clones are kept and a portion is missing. The table records some 90,000 clones, 60% to 85% of them present only once. Comments on this clone: Its antigen is undetermined.

Unmatched junction bases numbered 5, after V lost 3 bases and J lost 5 bases. Germline values: CDR1 LGHNA, CDR2 YSLEER. CDR3 size: 15 residues. The sequencing input was PBMCs. The rearrangement joins TRBV4-3 to TRBJ1-1; TRBD1 aligns across 11 bases. The TCR comes from a boy aged 5-17 years in good health and CMV-seronegative. The CDR3 DNA reads TGCGCCAGCAGCCACGGGACAGGGGGTGGGACTGAAGCTTTCTTT. This encodes CASSHGTGGGTEAFF.